The 5 T cell receptor beta chains below come from one sample, sequenced in a study of shared clonotypes between healthy human individuals. The data were produced by immunoSEQ multiplex PCR, yet TCRdb's version contains in-frame clones alone and is incomplete. The top ten clones hold under 2% of a sample with hundreds of thousands of clones, roughly 70% of them seen once. The sample consisted of memory CD4+ T cells sorted from blood. Subset denoted: CD45RA-negative fraction. The source is a woman in her 30s in good health.

This CDR3 is CASSQVGRKSTDTQYF. Written as DNA, the CDR3 is TGCGCCAGCAGCCAAGTGGGCAGAAAGAGCACAGATACGCAGTATTTT. V and J are TRBV4-1 and TRBJ2-3; D remains unclear. CDR3 length: 16 residues. Germline-derived CDR1 and CDR2 are MGHRA and YSYEKL. V dropped 1 base and J dropped 0 bases, with 11 bases sitting between them.

The genes are TRBV5-1 and TRBJ1-2, with D possibly matching TRBD1 (6 bases). The germline V gene encodes CDR1 SGHRS and CDR2 YFSETQ. V was trimmed by 0 bases and J by 12 bases, leaving 27 bases between them. CDR3 length: 17 amino acids. CDR3 amino acids: CASSLGPPQGSPSSDTF. The CDR3 DNA is TGCGCCAGCAGCTTGGGGCCTCCACAGGGATCCCCCAGCAGTGACACCTTC.

This clone was seen a single time. The chain couples TRBV6-1 to TRBJ2-7, with a possible D match to TRBD1 (5 bases). This CDR3 spans 14 amino acids. Germline values: CDR1 MNHNS, CDR2 SASEGT. Trimming cost V 7 bases and J 0 bases, with 13 bases left between them. This chain's CDR3 is CASIALQGSYEQYF. The CDR3 bases are TGTGCCAGCATCGCCCTCCAGGGCTCCTACGAGCAGTACTTC.

This chain connects TRBV11-2 to TRBJ2-3; D remains ambiguous. CDR3 length: 15 residues. Germline loops: CDR1 SGHAT, CDR2 FQNNGV. The V and J ends lost 3 bases and 6 bases respectively, with 16 bases between them. Written as DNA, the CDR3 is TGTGCCAGCAGCTTTAGCAGGACGCAAGCCGATACGCAGTATTTT. It specifies CASSFSRTQADTQYF.

The chain combines TRBV6-1 with TRBJ1-5; D is undetermined. The CDR3 runs 13 residues. Trimming shortened V by 3 bases and J by 9 bases, and 12 bases separated the two germline ends. Germline V CDR1 and CDR2: MNHNS, SASEGT. The CDR3 nucleotides are TGTGCCAGCAGTGAGGATGCTTTCTTGCCCCAGCATTTT. Amino acids: CASSEDAFLPQHF.